Following are 5 T cell receptor beta chains from one sample sequenced in a study of CD8+ T cells in alopecia areata. Reverse transcribed after extraction, RNA yielded cDNA as the sequencing template. Measured with immunoSEQ multiplex PCR; TCRdb has only the in-frame clones, and not every one. The sample holds around 100,000 clones, and no clone turns up only once. Sequenced sample: lesional skin. These receptors all come from a C3H/HeJ mouse with alopecia areata. The strain's MHC haplotype is H2-k.

About this clone itself: Genes and germline come from the mouse. Sequencing ends 4 residues short of the CDR3 end; the germline J gene provides the rest. The chain is built from TRBV13-3 and TRBJ2-5; the match to TRBD1 covers 9 bases. Germline V lookup: CDR1 NNHDY, CDR2 SYVADS. The CDR3 has 17 amino acids. Trimming at V came to 0 bases and at J to 3 bases, leaving 8 bases not matched to a gene. CDR3 region: CASSDEDRGKPQDTQYF. The DNA read from the CDR3 is TGTGCCAGCAGTGATGAGGACAGGGGTAAGCCACAAGAC.

Comments on this clone: The gene names given are mouse names. The CDR3 end falls 4 residues outside the read, so it is completed with the germline J gene. V gene TRBV31 combines with J gene TRBJ1-2; 7 bases are shared with TRBD1. The CDR3 is made up of 14 amino acids. CDR1 is GKSSPN and CDR2 is SITVG in the germline V gene. Trimming cost V 0 bases and J 2 bases; bases outside gene matches: 3. This CDR3 reads CAWSLGTVNSDYTF. The part of the CDR3 DNA that was read is TGTGCCTGGAGTCTCGGGACAGTTAACTCC.

This clone was counted ten times or more. Gene names refer to mouse genes. The read halts 4 residues ahead of the CDR3 end, with the missing end drawn from the germline J gene. J is TRBJ2-7 and V is TRBV13-3, with 11 nucleotides matching TRBD2. This CDR3 contains 14 residues. CDR1 is NNHDY, CDR2 SYVADS, per germline. V lost 5 bases, J lost 3 bases, and 4 bases stayed unmatched. CDR3 residues: CASSLDWGVYEQYF. The sequenced CDR3 bases are TGTGCCAGCAGCCTGGACTGGGGGGTCTAT.

Comments on this clone: Gene names refer to mouse genes. Read sequence stops 4 residues before the CDR3 end, and the germline J gene provides the missing end. The V call is TRBV19, the J call TRBJ2-3; a weak D match, TRBD1 (6 bases). CDR3 length: 14 residues. The V end lost 4 bases, the J end lost 0 bases, and 9 bases lay between the germline ends. Germline values: CDR1 FNHDT, CDR2 SITEND (reference sequence). The chain's CDR3 is CASSRDTSAETLYF. Incomplete CDR3 DNA: TGTGCCAGCAGTCGGGACACCAGTGCAGAA. Drawing the rest from reference TRBV19 and TRBJ2-3, the complete variable domain is GGIITQTPKFLIGQEGQKLTLKCQQNFNHDTMYWYRQDSGKGLRLIYYSITENDLQKGDLSEGYDASREKKSSFSLTVTSAQKNEMAVFLCASSRDTSAETLYFGSGTRLTVL.

This clone was seen a few times. Gene names are the mouse ones. CDR3 DNA (partial): TGTGCCAGCGAGGGGGGGGAC. Residues: CASEGGD. The entire CDR3 protein is CASEGGDTQYF. The chain employs TRBV13-3 and TRBJ2-5, with D tentatively TRBD2 (7 bases). The CDR3 is cut off 4 residues early in the read; its end comes from the germline J gene. The CDR3 contains 11 residues. Germline values: CDR1 NNHDY, CDR2 SYVADS.